These T cell receptor beta chains were read from a single sample in a study of blood T cell repertoires in COVID-19. Measured with immunoSEQ multiplex PCR; TCRdb has only the in-frame clones, and not every one. The repertoire holds hundreds of thousands of clones, with over 75% as singletons. The sequenced sample consisted of PBMCs or T cells enriched from blood (not recorded which). These receptors originate from a man in his thirties or forties who had recovered from COVID-19. Both conserved end residues are trimmed from each CDR3. Clone size appears in some rows only: once, few, many, or a class for an expanded clone.

v_call clone_size cdr3_aa
TRBV5-4 NA ASSLPGTGKETQY
TRBV5-1 NA ASSLISLDWDRAGTGELF
TRBV12-5 NA ASSRVMNTEAF
TRBV29-1 NA SARDSESPEQY
TRBV28 NA ASSLAGVYGYT
TRBV5-6 NA ASSLQGLVMNTEAF
TRBV18 NA ASSPMQGGQPQH
TRBV6-5 NA ASTQGTEAF
TRBV4-2 once ASSQGQGNEKLF
TRBV18 NA ASSPQGARPH
TRBV12-3/TRBV12-4 few ASHPGTGGRAF
TRBV28 NA ATGKGGADTQY
TRBV5-1 NA ASSLRQENTEAF
TRBV13 NA ASSSARGDPYSNQPQH
TRBV9 NA ASSTLAYEQF
TRBV16 NA ASSHRDRFSYEQY